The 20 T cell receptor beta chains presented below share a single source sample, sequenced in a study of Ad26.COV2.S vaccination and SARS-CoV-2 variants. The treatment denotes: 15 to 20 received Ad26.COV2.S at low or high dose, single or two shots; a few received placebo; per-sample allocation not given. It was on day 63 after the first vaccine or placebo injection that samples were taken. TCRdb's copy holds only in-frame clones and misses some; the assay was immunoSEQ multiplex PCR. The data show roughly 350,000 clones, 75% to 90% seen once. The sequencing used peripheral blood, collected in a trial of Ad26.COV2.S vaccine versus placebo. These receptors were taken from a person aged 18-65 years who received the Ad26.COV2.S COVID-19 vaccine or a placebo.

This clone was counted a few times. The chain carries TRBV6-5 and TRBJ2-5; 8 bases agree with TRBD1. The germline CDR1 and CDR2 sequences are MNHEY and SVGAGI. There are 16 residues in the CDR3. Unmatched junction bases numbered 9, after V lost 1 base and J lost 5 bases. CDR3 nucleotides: TGTGCCAGCAGTTACTATCAGGGGGCGGGTTGGGAGACCCAGTACTTC. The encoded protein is CASSYYQGAGWETQYF.

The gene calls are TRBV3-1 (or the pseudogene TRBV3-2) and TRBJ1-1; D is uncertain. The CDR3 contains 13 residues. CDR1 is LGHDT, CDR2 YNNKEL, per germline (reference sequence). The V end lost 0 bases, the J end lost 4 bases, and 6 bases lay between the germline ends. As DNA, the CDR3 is TGTGCCAGCAGCCAAGACTGGGCCACTGAAGCTTTCTTT. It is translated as CASSQDWATEAFF.

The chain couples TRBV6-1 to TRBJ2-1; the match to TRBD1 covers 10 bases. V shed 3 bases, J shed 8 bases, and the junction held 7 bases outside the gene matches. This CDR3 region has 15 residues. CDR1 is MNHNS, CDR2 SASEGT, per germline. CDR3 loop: CASSDRDRGSDEQFF. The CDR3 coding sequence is TGTGCCAGCAGTGACCGGGACAGGGGTTCCGATGAGCAGTTCTTC.

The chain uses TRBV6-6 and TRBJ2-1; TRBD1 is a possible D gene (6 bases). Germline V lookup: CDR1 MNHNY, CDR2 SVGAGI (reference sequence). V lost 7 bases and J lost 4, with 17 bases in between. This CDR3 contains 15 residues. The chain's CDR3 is CASTDTDRPYNEQFF. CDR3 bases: TGTGCCAGCACCGACACCGACAGGCCGTACAATGAGCAGTTCTTC.

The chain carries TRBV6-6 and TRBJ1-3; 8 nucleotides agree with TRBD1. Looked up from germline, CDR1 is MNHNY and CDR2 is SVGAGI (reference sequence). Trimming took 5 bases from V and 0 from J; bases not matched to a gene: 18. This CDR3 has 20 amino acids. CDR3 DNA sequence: TGTGCCAGCAGTCGAGCAGTTAGGGGGCAGGGGGCGGCCTCTGGAAACACCATATATTTT. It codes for CASSRAVRGQGAASGNTIYF.

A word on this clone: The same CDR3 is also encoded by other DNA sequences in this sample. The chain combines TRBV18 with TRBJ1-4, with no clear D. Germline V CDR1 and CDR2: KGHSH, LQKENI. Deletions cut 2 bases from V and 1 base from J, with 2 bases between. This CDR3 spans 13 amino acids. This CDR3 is CASSPGTNEKLFF. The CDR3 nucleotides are TGTGCCAGCTCACCAGGAACTAATGAAAAACTGTTTTTT. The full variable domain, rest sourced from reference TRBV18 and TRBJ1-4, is NAGVMQNPRHLVRRRGQEARLRCSPMKGHSHVYWYRQLPEEGLKFMVYLQKENIIDESGMPKERFSAEFPKEGPSILRIQQVVRGDSAAYFCASSPGTNEKLFFGSGTQLSVL.

CDR3: CASSPAQGRSGNTIYF. The CDR3, as DNA: TGTGCCAGCTCACCTGCTCAGGGCCGCTCTGGAAACACCATATATTTT. This rearrangement joins TRBV18 to TRBJ1-3, with D maybe TRBD1 (5 bases). The CDR3 contains 16 residues. V lost 3 bases and J lost 0, with 12 bases in between. Per the germline V gene, CDR1 is KGHSH and CDR2 is LQKENI.

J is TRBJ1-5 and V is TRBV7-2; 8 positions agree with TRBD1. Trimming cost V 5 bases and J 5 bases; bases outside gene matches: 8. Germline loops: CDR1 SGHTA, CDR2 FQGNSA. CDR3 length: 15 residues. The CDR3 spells CASSPGTGRHQPQHF. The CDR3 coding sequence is TGTGCCAGCAGCCCTGGGACAGGCAGACATCAGCCCCAGCATTTT.

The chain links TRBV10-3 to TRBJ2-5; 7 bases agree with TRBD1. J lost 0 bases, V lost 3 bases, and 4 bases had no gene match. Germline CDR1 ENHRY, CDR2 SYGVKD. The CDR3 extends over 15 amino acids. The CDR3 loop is CAISDPGTDQETQYF. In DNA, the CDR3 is TGTGCCATCAGTGACCCCGGGACAGACCAAGAGACCCAGTACTTC.

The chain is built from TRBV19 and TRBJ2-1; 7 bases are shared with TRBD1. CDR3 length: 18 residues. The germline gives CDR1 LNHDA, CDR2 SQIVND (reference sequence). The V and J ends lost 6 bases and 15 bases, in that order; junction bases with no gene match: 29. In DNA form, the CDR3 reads TGTGCCAGTAGGGACCTGGGACAGCCCCACTCTTTGATGGGCCTGGTGTTCTTC. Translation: CASRDLGQPHSLMGLVFF.

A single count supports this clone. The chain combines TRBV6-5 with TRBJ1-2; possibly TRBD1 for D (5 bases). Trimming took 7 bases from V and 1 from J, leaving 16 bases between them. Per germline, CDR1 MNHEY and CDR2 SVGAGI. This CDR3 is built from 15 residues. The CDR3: CASTKTGLHNYGYTF. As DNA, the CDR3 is TGTGCCAGCACGAAGACGGGACTGCATAACTATGGCTACACCTTC.

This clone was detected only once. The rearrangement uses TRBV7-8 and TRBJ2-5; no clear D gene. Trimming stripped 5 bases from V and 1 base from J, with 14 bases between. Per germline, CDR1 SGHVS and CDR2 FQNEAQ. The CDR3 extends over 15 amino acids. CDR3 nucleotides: TGTGCCAGCAGCCCGCACTCCCTCACCCAAGAGACCCAGTACTTC. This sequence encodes CASSPHSLTQETQYF.

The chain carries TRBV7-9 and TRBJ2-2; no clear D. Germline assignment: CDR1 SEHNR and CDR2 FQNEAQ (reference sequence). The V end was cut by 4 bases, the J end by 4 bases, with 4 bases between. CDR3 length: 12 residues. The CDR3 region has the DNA TGTGCCAGCAGCTGGCCCACCGGGGAGCTGTTTTTT. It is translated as CASSWPTGELFF. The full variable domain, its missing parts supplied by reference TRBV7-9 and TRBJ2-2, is DTGVSQNPRHKITKRGQNVTFRCDPISEHNRLYWYRQTLGQGPEFLTYFQNEAQLEKSRLLSDRFSAERPKGSFSTLEIQRTEQGDSAMYLCASSWPTGELFFGEGSRLTVL.

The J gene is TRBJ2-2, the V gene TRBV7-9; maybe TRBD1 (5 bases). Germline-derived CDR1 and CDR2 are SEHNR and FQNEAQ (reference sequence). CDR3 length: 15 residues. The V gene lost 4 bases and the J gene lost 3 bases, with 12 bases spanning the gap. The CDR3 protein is CASSSRGVDTGELFF. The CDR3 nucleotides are TGTGCCAGCAGCTCTAGGGGTGTGGACACCGGGGAGCTGTTTTTT.

The CDR3 nucleotides are TGTGCCATCAGTGAGGCGGGGGATTCCTACGAGCAGTACTTC. Protein product: CAISEAGDSYEQYF. The V and J genes are TRBV10-3 and TRBJ2-7; 7 positions match TRBD2. Germline V gene lookup returns CDR1 ENHRY and CDR2 SYGVKD. J lost 1 base, V lost 2 bases, and 2 bases had no gene match. The CDR3 totals 14 residues.

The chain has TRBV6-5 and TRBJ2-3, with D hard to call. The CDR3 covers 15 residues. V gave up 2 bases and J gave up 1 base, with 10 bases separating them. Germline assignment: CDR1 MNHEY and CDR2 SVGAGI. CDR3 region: CASSYDGSGTDTQYF. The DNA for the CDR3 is TGTGCCAGCAGTTACGACGGATCCGGCACAGATACGCAGTATTTT.

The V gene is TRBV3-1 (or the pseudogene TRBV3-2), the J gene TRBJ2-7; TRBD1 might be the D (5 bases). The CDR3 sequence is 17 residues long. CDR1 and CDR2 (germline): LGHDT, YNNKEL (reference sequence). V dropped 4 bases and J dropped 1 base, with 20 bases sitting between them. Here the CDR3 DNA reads TGTGCCAGCAGCCCAGAGACACAGACAGAATTTTCCTACGAGCAGTACTTC. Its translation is CASSPETQTEFSYEQYF.

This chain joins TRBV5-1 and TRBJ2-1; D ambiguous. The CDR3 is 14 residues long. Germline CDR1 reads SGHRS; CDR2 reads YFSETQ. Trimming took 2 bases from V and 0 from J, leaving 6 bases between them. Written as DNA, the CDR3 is TGCGCCAGCAGCTTAACGAGCTCCTACAATGAGCAGTTCTTC. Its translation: CASSLTSSYNEQFF.

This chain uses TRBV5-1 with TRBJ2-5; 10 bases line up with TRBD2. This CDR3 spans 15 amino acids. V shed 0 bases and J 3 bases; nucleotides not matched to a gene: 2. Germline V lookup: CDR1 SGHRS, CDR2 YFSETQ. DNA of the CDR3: TGCGCCAGCAGCTTGGGAGGGACTAGCGAAGAGACCCAGTACTTC. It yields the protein CASSLGGTSEETQYF.

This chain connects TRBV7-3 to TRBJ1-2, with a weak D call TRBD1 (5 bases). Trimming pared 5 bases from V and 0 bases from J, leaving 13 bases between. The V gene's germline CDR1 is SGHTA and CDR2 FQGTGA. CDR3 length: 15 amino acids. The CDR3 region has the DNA TGTGCCAGCAGCCTCAACTCGGACACTAACTATGGCTACACCTTC. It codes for CASSLNSDTNYGYTF.